These 22 T cell receptor beta chains were sequenced from one sample in a study of somatic mutations in cytotoxic T cells in rheumatoid arthritis. The repertoire was sequenced with immunoSEQ multiplex PCR; TCRdb's copy has only in-frame clones and lacks some. The sample holds 3,000 to 4,000 clones, 80% to 95% seen once. Sequencing was performed on CD8+ T cells sorted from blood. The receptors originated from a woman aged 55-69 years with rheumatoid arthritis.

The V gene is TRBV27, the J gene TRBJ1-2, with TRBD1 matching 12 bases. CDR3 length: 17 residues. CDR1 and CDR2 from the germline V gene are MNHEY and SMNVEV (reference sequence). Trimming took 9 bases from V and 3 from J; bases not matched to a gene: 14. CDR3 in DNA: TGTGCCAGGGAGGCCGAGGGACAGGGGGCGCCGGACTATGGCTACACCTTC. Protein product: CAREAEGQGAPDYGYTF.

The V gene is TRBV6-6, the J gene TRBJ2-5; D might be TRBD1 (6 bases). Germline CDR1 reads MNHNY; CDR2 reads SVGAGI (reference sequence). The germline V and J ends were trimmed by 2 bases and 2 bases, with 15 bases remaining between them. CDR3 length equals 16 residues. CDR3 sequence: CASSYGGFSGQETQYF. In DNA, the CDR3 is TGTGCCAGCAGTTACGGGGGCTTCTCAGGACAAGAGACCCAGTACTTC.

The chain combines TRBV7-9 with TRBJ2-3; 11 bases align to TRBD2. There are 18 residues in the CDR3. With V trimmed by 5 bases and J by 0 bases, 10 bases remained unmatched. CDR1 is SEHNR, CDR2 FQNEAQ, per germline (reference sequence). The CDR3 nucleotides read TGTGCCAGCAGCCCGGTGTTAGCGGGAGGGTCTAGCACAGATACGCAGTATTTT. It encodes CASSPVLAGGSSTDTQYF.

Remarks on this clone: At the DNA level, this CDR3 is encoded by other sequences in the same sample as well. The chain uses TRBV2 and TRBJ1-6; 7 nucleotides match TRBD1. V shed 5 bases and J 2 bases; nucleotides not matched to a gene: 6. The germline CDR1 and CDR2 sequences are SNHLY and FYNNEI. The CDR3 covers 16 residues. The CDR3, as DNA: TGTGCCAGCAGTCTATTGACAGGGACCTATAATTCACCCCTCCACTTT. Its protein product is CASSLLTGTYNSPLHF.

The V gene is TRBV6-5, the J gene TRBJ1-4; TRBD1 aligns across 8 bases. The CDR3 loop spans 14 amino acids. V lost 6 bases to trimming and J lost 8 bases; unmatched junction nucleotides: 8. Germline V gene data show CDR1 as MNHEY and CDR2 as SVGAGI. CDR3 in amino acids: CASSETGVQEKLFF. In DNA, the CDR3 is TGTGCCAGCAGCGAGACAGGGGTACAGGAAAAACTGTTTTTT.

Regarding this clone: One junction end does not reproduce the germline sequence, and a read error may be involved. Other DNA sequences in the sample encode the same CDR3. V is TRBV2 and J is TRBJ1-6; a possible D gene is TRBD1 (5 bases). CDR1 and CDR2 (germline): SNHLY, FYNNEI. CDR3 length: 16 residues. The CDR3 loop reads CASRGLQATYNSPLHF. CDR3 sequence (DNA): TGTGCCAGCAGGGGTCTACAGGCGACCTATAATTCCCCCCTCCACTTT. Full variable domain (outside the CDR3, taken from reference TRBV2 and TRBJ1-6): EPEVTQTPSHQVTQMGQEVILRCVPISNHLYFYWYRQILGQKVEFLVSFYNNEISEKSEIFDDQFSVERPDGSNFTLKIRSTKLEDSAMYFCASRGLQATYNSPLHFGNGTRLTVT.

The J gene is TRBJ2-5, the V gene TRBV16; D may be TRBD2 (5 bases). CDR1 KGHSY and CDR2 FQNENV come from the germline V gene. The germline V and J ends were trimmed by 3 bases and 2 bases, with 10 bases remaining between them. CDR3 length: 14 amino acids. This chain's CDR3 is CASSHGLGQETQYF. CDR3 coding DNA: TGTGCCAGCAGCCACGGACTTGGGCAAGAGACCCAGTACTTC.

This clone turned up a few times. The V gene is TRBV5-1, the J gene TRBJ2-5; 8 nucleotides align to TRBD1. The CDR3 totals 14 residues. The V gene end was trimmed by 0 bases and the J gene end by 8 bases; junction bases not matched to a gene: 6. The germline V gene has CDR1 SGHRS and CDR2 YFSETQ. CDR3 sequence reads: CASSLEQGVITQYF. In DNA form, the CDR3 reads TGCGCCAGCAGCTTGGAACAGGGGGTTATCACCCAGTACTTC.

This chain uses TRBV11-2 with TRBJ2-7; D may be TRBD1 (5 bases). The CDR3 length is 13 residues. The ends were cut back, 3 bases at V and 4 bases at J, with 10 bases in the middle. Germline CDR1 SGHAT, CDR2 FQNNGV. Here the CDR3 reads CASSLRTHYEQYV. CDR3 DNA: TGTGCCAGCAGCTTGAGGACACATTACGAGCAGTACGTC.

The chain joins TRBV4-2 to TRBJ2-2; weak D call: TRBD2 (6 bases). Germline V lookup: CDR1 LGHNA, CDR2 YNFKEQ. CDR3 size: 18 residues. Deletions cut 0 bases from V and 1 base from J, with 15 bases between. CDR3 protein: CASSQELVAEKNTGELFF. CDR3 coding DNA: TGTGCCAGCAGCCAAGAATTGGTAGCGGAAAAGAACACCGGGGAGCTGTTTTTT.

This sequence joins TRBV7-6 and TRBJ2-7; 13 nucleotides line up with TRBD2. J gave up 6 bases and V 5 bases, and 4 bases lay outside the gene matches. Germline V gives CDR1 SGHVS, CDR2 FNYEAQ. This CDR3 contains 14 residues. CDR3 amino acids: CASSPGLAGREQYF. The CDR3 DNA reads TGTGCCAGCAGCCCGGGACTAGCGGGACGCGAGCAGTACTTC. Together with reference TRBV7-6 and TRBJ2-7, the CDR3 gives the full variable domain: GAGVSQSPRYKVTKRGQDVALRCDPISGHVSLYWYRQALGQGPEFLTYFNYEAQQDKSGLPNDRFSAERPEGSISTLTIQRTEQRDSAMYRCASSPGLAGREQYFGPGTRLTVT.

The V gene is TRBV5-4, the J gene TRBJ1-1; D call uncertain. Germline assignment: CDR1 SGHNT and CDR2 YYREEE (reference sequence). The CDR3 extends over 13 amino acids. Deletions cut 5 bases from V and 3 bases from J, with 11 bases between. The CDR3 sequence: CASSPAGYTEAFF. The DNA for the CDR3 is TGTGCCAGCAGTCCTGCGGGGTACACTGAAGCTTTCTTT.

The V gene is TRBV4-1, the J gene TRBJ1-5; 7 positions match TRBD1. Germline V CDR1 and CDR2: MGHRA, YSYEKL. V was clipped by 3 bases and J by 3 bases; unmatched bases: 17. This CDR3 is 19 amino acids long. The CDR3 here is CASSQSLGQLRADNQPQHF. The CDR3 nucleotides are TGCGCCAGCAGCCAGTCCTTGGGACAGCTGAGGGCCGACAATCAGCCCCAGCATTTT.

V usage is TRBV30 and J usage is TRBJ2-3; TRBD2 aligns across 14 bases. Germline trimming cut 1 base from V and 5 bases from J; bases unmatched to any gene: 11. CDR3 length: 18 residues. Germline CDR1 is GTSNPN and CDR2 is SVGIG (reference sequence). In DNA, the CDR3 is TGTGCCTGGAGTGGACTAGCGGGAGGGCCAGGGAGCGGAGATACGCAGTATTTT. Protein product: CAWSGLAGGPGSGDTQYF.

This chain joins TRBV5-4 and TRBJ1-6; no firm D call. Germline CDR1 reads SGHNT; CDR2 reads YYREEE (reference sequence). Trimming stripped 3 bases from V and 8 bases from J, with 6 bases between. The CDR3 spans 12 residues. The CDR3, as DNA: TGTGCCAGCAGCTGGGGAGATTCACCCCTCCACTTT. Residues: CASSWGDSPLHF.

The chain uses TRBV7-8 and TRBJ2-1, with 12 bases that match TRBD2. With V trimmed by 6 bases and J by 3 bases, 3 bases remained unmatched. The CDR3 extends over 15 amino acids. Looked up from germline, CDR1 is SGHVS and CDR2 is FQNEAQ. DNA of the CDR3: TGTGCCAGCAGACTACTAGCGGGGGGCTACAATGAGCAGTTCTTC. Translation gives CASRLLAGGYNEQFF.

The chain couples TRBV7-9 to TRBJ2-1, with 15 bases lining up with TRBD2. CDR1 and CDR2 from the germline V gene are SEHNR and FQNEAQ (reference sequence). V dropped 5 bases and J dropped 7; count of bases not matched to a gene: 6. The CDR3 has 16 residues. CDR3 coding DNA: TGTGCCAGCAGCACCCGGACTAGCGGGAGGGAGAATGAGCAGTTCTTC. This translates into CASSTRTSGRENEQFF.

This rearrangement joins TRBV2 to TRBJ2-5, with 14 bases fitting TRBD2. The germline CDR1 and CDR2 sequences are SNHLY and FYNNEI. Trimming at V came to 6 bases and at J to 4 bases, leaving 7 bases not matched to a gene. The CDR3 is made up of 16 amino acids. CDR3 sequence (DNA): TGTGCCAGCAGGGAGACTAGCGGGGGGGCCAGAGAGACCCAGTACTTC. This translates into CASRETSGGARETQYF.

This clone was observed a single time. V is TRBV2 and J is TRBJ2-7; TRBD1 is a possible D gene (6 bases). The CDR3 consists of 13 residues. Trimming removed 8 bases from V and 2 bases from J, with 13 bases in between. CDR1 and CDR2 from the germline V gene are SNHLY and FYNNEI. As DNA, the CDR3 is TGTGCCAGCGAGTCCGGACAGACCTACGAGCAGTACTTC. This translates into CASESGQTYEQYF.

V usage is TRBV28 and J usage is TRBJ1-2; D possibly corresponds to TRBD1 (5 bases). V shed 6 bases and J shed 2 bases, with 10 bases lying between them. The length of the CDR3 is 13 residues. Looked up from germline, CDR1 is MDHEN and CDR2 is SYDVKM. CDR3 sequence (DNA): TGTGCCAGCAGGGCAGGGTCGAACTATGGCTACACCTTC. Protein: CASRAGSNYGYTF.

The chain joins TRBV9 to TRBJ2-5; the match to TRBD2 covers 15 bases. The CDR3 spans 18 residues. V lost 2 bases to trimming and J lost 5 bases; unmatched junction nucleotides: 10. Germline CDR1 and CDR2: SGDLS and YYNGEE. The CDR3 is CASSVTPGLAGGVETQYF. The CDR3, as DNA: TGTGCCAGCAGCGTTACGCCGGGACTAGCGGGGGGCGTGGAGACCCAGTACTTC.

The chain employs TRBV9 and TRBJ2-1, with 8 positions matching TRBD2. This CDR3 has 15 residues. Germline V CDR1 and CDR2: SGDLS, YYNGEE. Germline trimming cut 1 base from V and 7 bases from J; bases unmatched to any gene: 7. The CDR3: CASSVNSGTINEQFF. CDR3 bases: TGTGCCAGCAGCGTAAATAGCGGGACAATTAATGAGCAGTTCTTC. Looking up the rest from reference TRBV9 and TRBJ2-1 gives the full variable domain: DSGVTQTPKHLITATGQRVTLRCSPRSGDLSVYWYQQSLDQGLQFLIQYYNGEERAKGNILERFSAQQFPDLHSELNLSSLELGDSALYFCASSVNSGTINEQFFGPGTRLTVL.